What follows describes a single T cell receptor beta chain. Its antigen remains unknown. Treatment indicated: 19 received Ad26.COV2.S at low or high dose, single or two shots; about 5 received placebo; per-sample allocation not given. The samples date from day 63 after the first vaccine or placebo injection. Clones were sequenced by immunoSEQ multiplex PCR, and TCRdb holds only the in-frame ones, with some missing. The repertoire holds around 250,000 clones, around 87% seen once, with around 3% in the top ten. CDR1 is SGHKS, CDR2 YYEKEE, per germline (reference sequence). The CDR3 spans 14 residues. V was cut by 1 base and J by 4 bases, with 12 bases left in between. This sample was included in a study of Ad26.COV2.S vaccination and SARS-CoV-2 variants. Looking at the study overall: A COV1001 Ad26.COV2.S trial-arm participant provided the sample. Study-wide points: In vaccinated individuals, spike-specific CD8+ and CD4+ T cell responses reportedly displayed substantial breadth.

The V call is TRBV5-5, the J call TRBJ2-7; D might be TRBD2 (6 bases). The receptor was isolated from a person aged 18-65 years who received the Ad26.COV2.S COVID-19 vaccine or a placebo. Sample: peripheral blood, taken in a trial of Ad26.COV2.S vaccine versus placebo. The chain's CDR3 is CASSLPSGGYEQYF. The CDR3 bases are TGTGCCAGCAGCTTGCCGTCCGGGGGTTACGAGCAGTACTTC. The full variable domain, with the rest looked up from reference TRBV5-5 and TRBJ2-7, is DAGVTQSPTHLIKTRGQQVTLRCSPISGHKSVSWYQQVLGQGPQFIFQYYEKEERGRGNFPDRFSARQFPNYSSELNVNALLLGDSALYLCASSLPSGGYEQYFGPGTRLTVT.